This record covers a single T cell receptor beta chain. Its target is unknown. 13 Jbeta primers and 60 Vbeta primers were used for the PCR. Sequencing was performed with immunoSEQ multiplex PCR; in TCRdb, only in-frame clones are kept and a portion is missing. Of about 140,000 clones detected, around 85% appear once; the ten largest clones hold about 10%. In germline, CDR1 is MGHDK, CDR2 SYGVNS. This CDR3 is built from 16 residues. The V and J ends lost 6 bases and 5 bases respectively, with 22 bases between them. This sample was included in a study of cytomegalovirus exposure and HLA in healthy donors. Broader study findings: Most TCR sequences were seen very rarely across donors, but some public TCRs occurred in many. It was reported in a later analysis that an Asian-associated ancestry cluster showed fewer N-insertions than the approximately 700-donor mean. Cytomegalovirus association was assigned to 170 or so TCR beta chains.

The sequenced sample was PBMCs. The TCR comes from a woman in her fifties or sixties in good health and CMV-seropositive. The chain uses TRBV25-1 and TRBJ1-1; the D gene is possibly TRBD1 (5 bases). The CDR3 DNA sequence: TGTGCCAGCAGCGACGTAAAAGTTCGGGGGGGTACTGAAGCTTTCTTT. It specifies CASSDVKVRGGTEAFF.